The text below deals with one T cell receptor beta chain. CDR3 length: 13 amino acids. Germline lookup yields CDR1 KGHSH and CDR2 LQKENI. Trimming left V 3 bases short and J 3 bases short, with 8 bases between. Repertoires were generated with immunoSEQ multiplex PCR, while TCRdb's copy carries only in-frame clones and drops some. The profile shows approximately 300,000 clones, 88% of them singletons. The sample originates from a study of blood T cell repertoires in COVID-19. The TCR was taken from a woman between 50 and 59 years old with active or convalescent COVID-19. The sequenced sample consisted of peripheral blood. The V call is TRBV18, the J call TRBJ2-5; weak D call: TRBD1 (5 bases). CDR3 loop: CASSPGREETQYF. In DNA, the CDR3 is TGTGCCAGCTCACCGGGCAGGGAAGAGACCCAGTACTTC.